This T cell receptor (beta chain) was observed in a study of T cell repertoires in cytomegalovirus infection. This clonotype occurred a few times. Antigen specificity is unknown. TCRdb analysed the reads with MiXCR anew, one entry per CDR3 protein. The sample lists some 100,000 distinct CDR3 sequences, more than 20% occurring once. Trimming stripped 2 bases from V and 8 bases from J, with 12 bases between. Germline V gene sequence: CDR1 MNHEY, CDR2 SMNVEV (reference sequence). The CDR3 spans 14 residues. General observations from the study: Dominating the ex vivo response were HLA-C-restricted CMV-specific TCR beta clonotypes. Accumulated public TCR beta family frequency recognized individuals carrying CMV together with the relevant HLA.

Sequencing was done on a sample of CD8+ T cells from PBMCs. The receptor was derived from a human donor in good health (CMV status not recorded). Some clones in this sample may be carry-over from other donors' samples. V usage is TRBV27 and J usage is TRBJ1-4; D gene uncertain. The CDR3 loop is CASSLRPDGEKLFF. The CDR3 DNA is TGTGCCAGCAGTTTAAGGCCCGACGGAGAAAAACTGTTTTTT.